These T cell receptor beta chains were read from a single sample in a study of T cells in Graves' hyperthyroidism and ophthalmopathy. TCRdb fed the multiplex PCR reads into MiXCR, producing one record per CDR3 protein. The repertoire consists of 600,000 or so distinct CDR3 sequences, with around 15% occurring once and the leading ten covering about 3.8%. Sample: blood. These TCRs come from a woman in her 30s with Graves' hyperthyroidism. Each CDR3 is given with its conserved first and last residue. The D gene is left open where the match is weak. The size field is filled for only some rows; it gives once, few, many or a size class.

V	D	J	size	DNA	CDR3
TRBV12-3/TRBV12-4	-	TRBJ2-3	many	TGTGCCAGCACCACGAGTGGACACCTACGAGCCACAGATACGCAGTATTTT	CASTTSGHLRATDTQYF
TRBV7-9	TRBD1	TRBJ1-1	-	TGTGCCAGCAGCAGACCAGGGGGCAGCGGGACTGAAGCTTTCTTT	CASSRPGGSGTEAFF
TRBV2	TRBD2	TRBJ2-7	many	TGTGCCAGCAGTGAAGGGGGACTAGAAGACTACGAGCAGTACTTC	CASSEGGLEDYEQYF
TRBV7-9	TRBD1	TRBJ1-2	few	TGTGCCAGCAGCTTGGGACAGGGTTCTCATGGCTACACCTTC	CASSLGQGSHGYTF
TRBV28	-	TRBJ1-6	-	-	CASSPSFGGGSPLRF
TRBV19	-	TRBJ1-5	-	TGTGCCAGTAGCCACGGGCTAGCCGAGGATCAGCCCCAGCATTTT	CASSHGLAEDQPQHF
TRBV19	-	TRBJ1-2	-	TGTGCCAGTAGTATCAGAGGGGACTATGGCTACACCTTC	CASSIRGDYGYTF
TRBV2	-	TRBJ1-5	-	TGTCCCAGCAGACCAGCGGCCAATCAGCCCCAGCATTTT	CPSRPAANQPQHF
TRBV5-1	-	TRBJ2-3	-	TGCGCCAGCAGCTTGGTTGTGGCTAGCACAGATACGCAGTATTTT	CASSLVVASTDTQYF
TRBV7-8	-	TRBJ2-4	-	TGTGCCAGCAGCTTAAACAGCAAAAACATTCAGTACTTC	CASSLNSKNIQYF
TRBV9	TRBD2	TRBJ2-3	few	TGTGCCAGCAGCGTAGCTCCGGGACTAGCGGGAGGGCTGGGAGATACGCAGTATTTT	CASSVAPGLAGGLGDTQYF
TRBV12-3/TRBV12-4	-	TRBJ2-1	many	TGTGCCAGCAGCTTAGTCGGGACTTCGGAGTTCTTC	CASSLVGTSEFF
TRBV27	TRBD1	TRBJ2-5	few	TGTGCCAGCAGCTTCCTTGGACAGGAAGAGACCCAGTACTTC	CASSFLGQEETQYF
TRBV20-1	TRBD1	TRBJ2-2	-	TGCAGTGCTAGCGAGACAGGGGGCACCGGGGAGCTGTTTTTT	CSASETGGTGELFF
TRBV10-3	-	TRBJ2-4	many	TGTGCCATCAGTGAAGGCGCAATAGCCAAAAACATTCAGTACTTC	CAISEGAIAKNIQYF
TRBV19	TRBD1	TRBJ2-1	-	TGTGCCAGTAGTATAGATCAGGACAGGTTCCCCTACAATGAGCAGTTCTTC	CASSIDQDRFPYNEQFF
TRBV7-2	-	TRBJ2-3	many	TGTGCCAGCAGTGAGCGCAGGGTGGATACGCAGTATTTT	CASSERRVDTQYF